The T cell receptor beta chain under discussion was sequenced for a study of blood T cells in healthy people across ages. Broader study findings: The long-lived group displayed more naive CD4+ cells, plus higher diversity, than the aged donors did.

Germline lookup yields CDR1 LGHDT and CDR2 YNNKEL (reference sequence). The CDR3 has 17 residues. A second 7 to 11 cycle PCR used barcoded and J-beta primers. MiXCR was run by TCRdb on the 5' RACE reads, yielding one entry per CDR3 protein. The repertoire consists of about 1.5 million distinct CDR3 sequences, with 40% to 45% occurring once and the leading ten covering about 4.1%. Comments on this clonotype: Its antigen is not identified. The junction differs from germline at one of its ends, possibly a read error.

The source is a woman aged 18-29 years in good health. Sequenced: blood. The chain joins TRBV3-1 to TRBJ2-7, with 12 positions matching TRBD2. The CDR3: CAGSQATSGGLYYEQYF. The DNA of the CDR3 is TGTGCCGGCAGCCAAGCGACTAGCGGGGGCCTTTACTACGAGCAGTACTTC.